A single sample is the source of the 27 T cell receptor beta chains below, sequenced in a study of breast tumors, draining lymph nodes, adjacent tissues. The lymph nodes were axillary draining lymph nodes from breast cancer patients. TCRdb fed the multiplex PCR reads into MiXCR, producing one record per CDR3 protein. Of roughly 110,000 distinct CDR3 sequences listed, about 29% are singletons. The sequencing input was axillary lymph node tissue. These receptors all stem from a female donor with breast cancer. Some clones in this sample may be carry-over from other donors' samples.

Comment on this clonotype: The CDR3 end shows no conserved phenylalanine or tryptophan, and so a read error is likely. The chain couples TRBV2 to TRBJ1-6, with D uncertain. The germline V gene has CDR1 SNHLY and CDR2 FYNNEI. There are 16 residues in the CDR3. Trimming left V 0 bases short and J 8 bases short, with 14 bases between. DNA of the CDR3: TGTGCCAGCAGTGAAGCGCTTCGGGGAGGTTATTCACCCCTCCACTCC. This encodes CASSEALRGGYSPLHS.

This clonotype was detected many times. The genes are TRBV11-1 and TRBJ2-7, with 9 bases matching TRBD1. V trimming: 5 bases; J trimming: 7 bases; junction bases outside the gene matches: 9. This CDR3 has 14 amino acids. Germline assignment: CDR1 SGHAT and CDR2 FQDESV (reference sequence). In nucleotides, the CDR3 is TGTGCCAGCAGCCCTCGGACAGGGGTGGGGGAGCAGTACTTC. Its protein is CASSPRTGVGEQYF.

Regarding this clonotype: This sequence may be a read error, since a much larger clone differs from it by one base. The CDR3 DNA is TGTGCCAGCAGCAGACAGGGGAGAGCCGAGCAGTACTTC. Amino acid sequence: CASSRQGRAEQYF. V is TRBV11-2 and J is TRBJ2-7; 8 bases agree with TRBD1. CDR3 length: 13 amino acids. V was pared by 5 bases and J by 6 bases, with 6 bases of the junction left unmatched. CDR1 and CDR2 from the germline V gene are SGHAT and FQNNGV.

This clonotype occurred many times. The CDR3 DNA reads TGCGCCAGCAGCCAAGCTAGAACGGGCTACGAGCAGTACTTC. Translating it yields CASSQARTGYEQYF. The chain links TRBV4-1 to TRBJ2-7; no clear D. The CDR3 covers 14 residues. From germline, CDR1 is MGHRA and CDR2 YSYEKL. The V end lost 1 base, the J end lost 3 bases, and 10 bases lay between the germline ends.

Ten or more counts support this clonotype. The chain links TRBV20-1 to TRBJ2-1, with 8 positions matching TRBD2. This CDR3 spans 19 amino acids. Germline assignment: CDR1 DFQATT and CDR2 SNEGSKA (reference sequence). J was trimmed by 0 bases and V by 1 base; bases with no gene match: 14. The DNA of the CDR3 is TGCAGTGCTAGAGGCGGTGGTAAGCGGGAGATCGGCTCCTACAATGAGCAGTTCTTC. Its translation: CSARGGGKREIGSYNEQFF.

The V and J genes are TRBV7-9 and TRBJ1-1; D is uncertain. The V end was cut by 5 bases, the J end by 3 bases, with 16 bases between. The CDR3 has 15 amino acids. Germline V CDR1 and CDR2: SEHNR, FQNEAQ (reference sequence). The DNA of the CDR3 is TGTGCCAGCAGCCTAGATAGAAGGTTGGACACTGAAGCTTTCTTT. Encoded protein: CASSLDRRLDTEAFF.

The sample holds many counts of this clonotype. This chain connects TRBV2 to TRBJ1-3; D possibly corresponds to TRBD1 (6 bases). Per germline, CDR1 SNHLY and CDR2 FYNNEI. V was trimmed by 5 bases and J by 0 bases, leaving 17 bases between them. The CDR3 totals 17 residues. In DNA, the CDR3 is TGTGCCAGCAGTCCCCGTCACAGGGATTCCTCTGGAAACACCATATATTTT. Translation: CASSPRHRDSSGNTIYF.

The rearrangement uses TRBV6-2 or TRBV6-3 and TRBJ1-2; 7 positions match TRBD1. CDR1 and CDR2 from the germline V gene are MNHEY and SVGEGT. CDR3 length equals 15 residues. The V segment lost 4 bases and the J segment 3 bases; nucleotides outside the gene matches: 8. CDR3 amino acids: CASSLLEGAYYGYTF. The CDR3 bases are TGTGCCAGCAGTTTACTCGAGGGGGCGTACTATGGCTACACCTTC.

The CDR3 sequence: CASLGGDSYNEQFF. CDR3 bases: TGTGCCAGCTTAGGGGGAGACTCCTACAATGAGCAGTTCTTC. The rearrangement uses TRBV2 and TRBJ2-1; TRBD1 might be the D (6 bases). V was clipped by 8 bases and J by 0 bases, with 11 bases between them. This CDR3 comprises 14 residues. Germline V gene data show CDR1 as SNHLY and CDR2 as FYNNEI.

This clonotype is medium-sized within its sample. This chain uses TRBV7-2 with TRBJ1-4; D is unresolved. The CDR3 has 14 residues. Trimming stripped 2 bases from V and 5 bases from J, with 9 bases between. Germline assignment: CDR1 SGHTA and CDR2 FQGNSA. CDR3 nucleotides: TGTGCCAGCAGCTTAAAGACGGGGAATGAAAAACTGTTTTTT. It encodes CASSLKTGNEKLFF. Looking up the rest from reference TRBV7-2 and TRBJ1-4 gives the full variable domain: GAGVSQSPSNKVTEKGKDVELRCDPISGHTALYWYRQSLGQGLEFLIYFQGNSAPDKSGLPSDRFSAERTGGSVSTLTIQRTQQEDSAVYLCASSLKTGNEKLFFGSGTQLSVL.

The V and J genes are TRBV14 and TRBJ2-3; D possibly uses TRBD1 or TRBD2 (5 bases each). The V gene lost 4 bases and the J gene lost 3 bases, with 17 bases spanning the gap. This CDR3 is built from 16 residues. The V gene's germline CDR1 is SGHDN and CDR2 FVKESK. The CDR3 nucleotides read TGTGCCAGCAGCCGTTCTCGAGGGGTCTGGACAGATACGCAGTATTTT. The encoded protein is CASSRSRGVWTDTQYF.

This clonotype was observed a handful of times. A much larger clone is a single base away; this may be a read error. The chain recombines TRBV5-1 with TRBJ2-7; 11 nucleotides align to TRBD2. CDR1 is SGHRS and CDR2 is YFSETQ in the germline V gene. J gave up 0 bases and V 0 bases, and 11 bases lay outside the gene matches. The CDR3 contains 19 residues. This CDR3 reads CASSLVTSGSWDLSYEQYF. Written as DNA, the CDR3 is TGCGCCAGCAGCTTGGTTACTAGCGGGAGCTGGGACCTCTCCTACGAGCAGTACTTC.

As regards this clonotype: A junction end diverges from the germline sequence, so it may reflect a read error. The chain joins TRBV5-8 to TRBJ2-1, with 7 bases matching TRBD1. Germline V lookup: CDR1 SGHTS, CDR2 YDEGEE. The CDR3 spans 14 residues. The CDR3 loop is CASSFSGTASVGFF. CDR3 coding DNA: TGCGCCAGCAGCTTTTCCGGGACAGCCTCCGTGGGGTTCTTC.

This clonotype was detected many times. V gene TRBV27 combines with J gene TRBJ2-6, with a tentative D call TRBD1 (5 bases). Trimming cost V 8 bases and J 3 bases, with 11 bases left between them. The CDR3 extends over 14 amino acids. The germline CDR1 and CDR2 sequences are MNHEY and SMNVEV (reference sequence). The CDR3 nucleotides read TGTGCCAGCCGCAGGGAAGGTGGGGCCAACGTCCTGACTTTC. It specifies CASRREGGANVLTF. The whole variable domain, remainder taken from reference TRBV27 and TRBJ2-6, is EAQVTQNPRYLITVTGKKLTVTCSQNMNHEYMSWYRQDPGLGLRQIYYSMNVEVTDKGDVPEGYKVSRKEKRNFPLILESPSPNQTSLYFCASRREGGANVLTFGAGSRLTVL.

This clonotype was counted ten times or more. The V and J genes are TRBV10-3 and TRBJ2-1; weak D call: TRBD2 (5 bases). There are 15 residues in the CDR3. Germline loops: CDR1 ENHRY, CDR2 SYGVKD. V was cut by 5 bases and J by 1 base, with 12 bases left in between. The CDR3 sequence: CAISRQLDSYNEQFF. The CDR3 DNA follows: TGTGCCATCAGTAGGCAACTAGATTCCTACAATGAGCAGTTCTTC.

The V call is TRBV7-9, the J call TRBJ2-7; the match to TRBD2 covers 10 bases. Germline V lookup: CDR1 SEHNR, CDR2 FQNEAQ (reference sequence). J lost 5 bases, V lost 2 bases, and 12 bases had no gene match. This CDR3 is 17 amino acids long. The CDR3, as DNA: TGTGCCAGCAGCTTACCTAGCGGGAGAAAGGACCTACACGAGCAGTACTTC. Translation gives CASSLPSGRKDLHEQYF.

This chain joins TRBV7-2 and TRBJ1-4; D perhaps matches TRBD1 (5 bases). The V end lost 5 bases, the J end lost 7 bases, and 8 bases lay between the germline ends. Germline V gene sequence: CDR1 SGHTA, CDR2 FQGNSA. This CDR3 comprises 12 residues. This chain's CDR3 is CASSVQGEKLFF. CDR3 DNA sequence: TGTGCCAGCAGCGTCCAGGGTGAAAAACTGTTTTTT.

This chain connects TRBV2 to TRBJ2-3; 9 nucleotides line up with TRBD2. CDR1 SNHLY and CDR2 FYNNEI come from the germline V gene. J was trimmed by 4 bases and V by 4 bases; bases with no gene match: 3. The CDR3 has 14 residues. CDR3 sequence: CASSGTSVADTQYF. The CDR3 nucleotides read TGTGCCAGCAGTGGGACTAGCGTGGCAGATACGCAGTATTTT.

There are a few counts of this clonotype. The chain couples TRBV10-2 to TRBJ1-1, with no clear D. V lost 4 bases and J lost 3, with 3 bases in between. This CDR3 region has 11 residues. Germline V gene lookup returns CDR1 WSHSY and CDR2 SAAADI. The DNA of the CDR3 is TGCGCCAGCAGTGTTCACACTGAAGCTTTCTTT. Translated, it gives CASSVHTEAFF.

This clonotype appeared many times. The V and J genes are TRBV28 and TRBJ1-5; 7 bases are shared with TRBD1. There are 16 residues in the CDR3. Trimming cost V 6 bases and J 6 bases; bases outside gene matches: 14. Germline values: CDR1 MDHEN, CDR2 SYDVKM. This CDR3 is CASRPLSDRASQPQHF. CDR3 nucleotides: TGTGCCAGCAGACCCCTCTCCGACAGGGCGTCTCAGCCCCAGCATTTT.

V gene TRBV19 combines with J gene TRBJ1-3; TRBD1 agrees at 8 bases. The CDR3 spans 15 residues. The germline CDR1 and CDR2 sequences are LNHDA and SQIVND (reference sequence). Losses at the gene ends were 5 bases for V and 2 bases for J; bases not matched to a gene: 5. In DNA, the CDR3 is TGTGCCAGTAGTCCCACGACAGGGGCTGGAAACACCATATATTTT. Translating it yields CASSPTTGAGNTIYF.

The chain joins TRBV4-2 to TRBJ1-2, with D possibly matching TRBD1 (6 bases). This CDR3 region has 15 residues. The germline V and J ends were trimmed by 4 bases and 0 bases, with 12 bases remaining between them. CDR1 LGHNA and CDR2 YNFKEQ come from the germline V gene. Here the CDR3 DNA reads TGTGCCAGCAGCCGAGGTCCAGGGGCTAACTATGGCTACACCTTC. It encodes CASSRGPGANYGYTF.

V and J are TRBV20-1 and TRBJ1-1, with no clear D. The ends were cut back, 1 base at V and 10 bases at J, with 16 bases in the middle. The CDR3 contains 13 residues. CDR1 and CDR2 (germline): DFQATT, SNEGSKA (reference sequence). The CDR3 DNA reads TGCAGTGCTAGAGTTCCGGGTGCACGAACAGCTTTCTTT. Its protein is CSARVPGARTAFF.

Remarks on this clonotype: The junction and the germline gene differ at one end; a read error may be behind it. CDR3 DNA: TGTGCCAGCAGCGTAGAGACCCTCTCGCGGGGGAACACTGAAGCTTTCTTT. Its translation: CASSVETLSRGNTEAFF. This chain links TRBV5-1 with TRBJ1-1; D is unclear. CDR1 and CDR2 from the germline V gene are SGHRS and YFSETQ. The CDR3 sequence is 17 residues long.

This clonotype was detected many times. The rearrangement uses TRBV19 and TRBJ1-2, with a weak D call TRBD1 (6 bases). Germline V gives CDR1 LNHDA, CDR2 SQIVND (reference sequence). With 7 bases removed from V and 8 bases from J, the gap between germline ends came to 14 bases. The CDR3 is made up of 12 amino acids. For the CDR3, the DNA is TGTGCCAGTACTAACAGGGAGGTGGGCTACACCTTC. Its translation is CASTNREVGYTF.

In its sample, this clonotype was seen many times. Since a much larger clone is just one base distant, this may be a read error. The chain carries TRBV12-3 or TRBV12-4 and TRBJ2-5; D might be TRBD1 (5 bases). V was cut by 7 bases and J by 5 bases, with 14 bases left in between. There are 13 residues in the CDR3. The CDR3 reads CASTHRQGETQYF. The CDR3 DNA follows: TGTGCCAGCACTCACAGGCAGGGTGAGACCCAGTACTTC.

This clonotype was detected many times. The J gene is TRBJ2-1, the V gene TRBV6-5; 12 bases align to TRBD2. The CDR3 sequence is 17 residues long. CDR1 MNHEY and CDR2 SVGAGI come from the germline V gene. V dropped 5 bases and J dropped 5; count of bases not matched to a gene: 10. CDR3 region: CASSDFLLAGGDNEQFF. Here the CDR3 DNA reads TGTGCCAGCAGTGACTTCCTTCTAGCGGGGGGGGACAATGAGCAGTTCTTC.